Below are 21 T cell receptor beta chains sequenced from a single sample in a study of cytomegalovirus exposure and HLA in healthy donors. The PCR used 60 Vbeta and 13 Jbeta primers. Sequencing used immunoSEQ multiplex PCR; TCRdb keeps in-frame clones, though not all of them. The table includes around 200,000 clones, roughly 90% detected once. Sequencing used PBMCs. Receptors originate from a woman younger than 35 in good health and CMV-seronegative.

The chain joins TRBV30 to TRBJ2-1, with 8 bases aligning to TRBD2. V shed 5 bases, J shed 6 bases, and the junction held 9 bases outside the gene matches. The CDR3 contains 14 residues. Germline lookup yields CDR1 GTSNPN and CDR2 SVGIG (reference sequence). CDR3: CAWASGLVGNEQFF. As DNA, the CDR3 is TGTGCCTGGGCATCGGGACTAGTTGGCAATGAGCAGTTCTTC.

The chain employs TRBV11-2 and TRBJ2-5, with TRBD2 as a possible D gene (7 bases). The CDR3 has 14 amino acids. Germline assignment: CDR1 SGHAT and CDR2 FQNNGV. V lost 7 bases and J 3 bases, leaving 15 bases between the germline ends. The CDR3 is CASKGGALKETQYF. The CDR3 DNA is TGTGCCAGCAAGGGGGGGGCCTTGAAAGAGACCCAGTACTTC.

The V and J genes are TRBV5-5 and TRBJ2-7, with TRBD2 identical over 12 bases. The germline gives CDR1 SGHKS, CDR2 YYEKEE (reference sequence). The CDR3 loop spans 15 amino acids. V shed 2 bases and J 5 bases; nucleotides not matched to a gene: 5. CDR3 bases: TGTGCCAGCAGCTTACTAGCGGGGGGCCTCCACGAGCAGTACTTC. Its protein product is CASSLLAGGLHEQYF.

The chain combines TRBV9 with TRBJ2-7, with 7 bases that match TRBD2. The V and J ends lost 0 bases and 5 bases, in that order; junction bases with no gene match: 8. The CDR3 contains 15 residues. Germline CDR1 is SGDLS and CDR2 is YYNGEE. The chain's CDR3 is CASSVASSGYHEQYF. CDR3 DNA sequence: TGTGCCAGCAGCGTAGCGTCTAGCGGCTACCACGAGCAGTACTTC. Filled out from reference TRBV9 and TRBJ2-7, the complete variable domain reads DSGVTQTPKHLITATGQRVTLRCSPRSGDLSVYWYQQSLDQGLQFLIQYYNGEERAKGNILERFSAQQFPDLHSELNLSSLELGDSALYFCASSVASSGYHEQYFGPGTRLTVT.

The chain has TRBV6-5 and TRBJ1-2, with unresolved D. Germline loops: CDR1 MNHEY, CDR2 SVGAGI. The CDR3 has 14 amino acids. Trimming took off 5 bases at V and 7 bases at J, with 17 bases between the two ends. As DNA, the CDR3 is TGTGCCAGCAGTCGCGGGGTTTGGAACGTTGGCTACACCTTC. It yields the protein CASSRGVWNVGYTF.

This sequence joins TRBV15 and TRBJ2-5, with D uncertain. The J call may be in error: the DNA end matches TRBJ2-7 better. The length of the CDR3 is 12 residues. Germline V lookup: CDR1 LNHNV, CDR2 YYDKDF (reference sequence). CDR3 in amino acids: CATSSPSYEQYF. CDR3 nucleotide sequence: TGTGCCACCAGCAGTCCATCCTACGAGCAGTACTTC.

The rearrangement uses TRBV5-1 and TRBJ1-4; D remains ambiguous. This CDR3 has 14 residues. Deletions cut 4 bases from V and 3 bases from J, with 10 bases between. CDR1 and CDR2 (germline): SGHRS, YFSETQ. CDR3 sequence (DNA): TGCGCCAGCAGCCAACAAACAGCTAATGAAAAACTGTTTTTT. Encoded protein: CASSQQTANEKLFF.

The V gene is TRBV4-3, the J gene TRBJ1-4; TRBD1 agrees at 9 bases. Germline CDR1 LGHNA, CDR2 YSLEER. The CDR3 loop spans 15 amino acids. V was clipped by 0 bases and J by 7 bases; unmatched bases: 3. The CDR3 nucleotides read TGCGCCAGCAGCCAAGACGGGACAGGGTCTGAAAAACTGTTTTTT. This gives the protein CASSQDGTGSEKLFF.

This sequence joins TRBV6-5 and TRBJ2-1, with TRBD1 identical over 7 bases. The CDR3 length is 15 residues. The germline gives CDR1 MNHEY, CDR2 SVGAGI. V lost 0 bases to trimming and J lost 5 bases; unmatched junction nucleotides: 4. The CDR3 nucleotides are TGTGCCAGCAGTTACTCGAACAGGGGAGACAATGAGCAGTTCTTC. Its protein is CASSYSNRGDNEQFF.

This chain joins TRBV21-1 and TRBJ1-2; TRBD1 reflects the table's D call only, with no check against the DNA. TRBV21-1 is tagged as a pseudogene. This CDR3 is built from 17 residues. The CDR3 region is CASSKDGTGGGHYGYTF. The CDR3 DNA sequence: TGTGCCAGCAGCAAAGATGGGACAGGGGGCGGTCACTATGGCTACACCTTC.

The gene calls are TRBV9 and TRBJ2-3, with 8 nucleotides matching TRBD2. The CDR3 is made up of 15 amino acids. V dropped 0 bases and J dropped 0; count of bases not matched to a gene: 0. Germline V gene lookup returns CDR1 SGDLS and CDR2 YYNGEE. The CDR3, as DNA: TGTGCCAGCAGCGTAGTAGCGGGAAGCACAGATACGCAGTATTTT. This translates into CASSVVAGSTDTQYF.

The chain employs TRBV4-3 and TRBJ1-4; 7 nucleotides align to TRBD1. V lost 3 bases and J lost 8; bases outside the gene matches: 12. Germline V gives CDR1 LGHNA, CDR2 YSLEER. The CDR3 spans 16 residues. The CDR3 loop is CASSHQQDRVGEKLFF. CDR3 in DNA: TGCGCCAGCAGCCATCAACAAGACAGGGTTGGAGAAAAACTGTTTTTT.

The chain employs TRBV7-9 and TRBJ2-7; 7 bases are a match to TRBD2. This CDR3 has 15 residues. The V gene's germline CDR1 is SEHNR and CDR2 FQNEAQ (reference sequence). Trimming removed 3 bases from V and 7 bases from J; junction bases left unmatched: 12. The CDR3: CASSFTTGRYEEQYF. Written as DNA, the CDR3 is TGTGCCAGCAGCTTTACTACCGGGAGGTACGAAGAGCAGTACTTC.

The gene calls are TRBV5-1 and TRBJ2-2, with a tentative D call TRBD2 (6 bases). Germline V gene lookup returns CDR1 SGHRS and CDR2 YFSETQ. Trimming took off 0 bases at V and 6 bases at J, with 15 bases between the two ends. The CDR3 totals 16 residues. CDR3 DNA: TGCGCCAGCAGCTTGGATGGGGGACTCGTCTCCGGGGAGCTGTTTTTT. Translated, it gives CASSLDGGLVSGELFF.

The rearrangement joins TRBV5-4 to TRBJ2-5; no reliable D call. The V gene's germline CDR1 is SGHNT and CDR2 YYREEE (reference sequence). Trimming shortened V by 4 bases and J by 4 bases, and 8 bases separated the two germline ends. This CDR3 is 12 amino acids long. As DNA, the CDR3 is TGTGCCAGCAGCGCTAGGAGAGAGACCCAGTACTTC. Translated, it gives CASSARRETQYF. Looking up the rest from reference TRBV5-4 and TRBJ2-5 gives the full variable domain: ETGVTQSPTHLIKTRGQQVTLRCSSQSGHNTVSWYQQALGQGPQFIFQYYREEENGRGNFPPRFSGLQFPNYSSELNVNALELDDSALYLCASSARRETQYFGPGTRLLVL.

This clone was seen only once. The rearrangement links TRBV6-1 to TRBJ2-3; no definite D call. Trimming took 2 bases from V and 0 from J, leaving 12 bases between them. The germline CDR1 and CDR2 sequences are MNHNS and SASEGT. The CDR3 extends over 16 amino acids. CDR3 protein: CASSEFSVKSTDTQYF. The CDR3 DNA is TGTGCCAGCAGTGAATTCTCAGTCAAGAGCACAGATACGCAGTATTTT.

This clone was observed a handful of times. The chain uses TRBV15 and TRBJ2-5, with 7 positions matching TRBD2. This CDR3 spans 15 amino acids. The germline V gene has CDR1 LNHNV and CDR2 YYDKDF (reference sequence). With 2 bases clipped from V and 1 base from J, the junction kept 4 bases outside the gene matches. Here the CDR3 reads CATSRRRGSQETQYF. The CDR3 DNA reads TGTGCCACCAGCAGACGGCGGGGGAGCCAAGAGACCCAGTACTTC.

The chain links TRBV7-9 to TRBJ1-1; D is unclear. V was trimmed by 6 bases and J by 4 bases, leaving 9 bases between them. The CDR3 length is 12 residues. Germline V CDR1 and CDR2: SEHNR, FQNEAQ (reference sequence). This chain's CDR3 is CASSERSTEAFF. CDR3 sequence (DNA): TGTGCCAGCAGTGAGCGGAGCACTGAAGCTTTCTTT.

This clone was picked up one time. The chain joins TRBV4-1 to TRBJ2-1, with 8 bases identical to TRBD1. Trimming cost V 1 base and J 7 bases; bases outside gene matches: 6. CDR1 is MGHRA, CDR2 YSYEKL, per germline. The CDR3 is made up of 15 amino acids. This CDR3 is CASSQGQGKWNEQFF. CDR3 DNA sequence: TGCGCCAGCAGCCAAGGACAGGGGAAATGGAATGAGCAGTTCTTC.

V gene TRBV6-6 combines with J gene TRBJ2-3, with no clear D. Germline loops: CDR1 MNHNY, CDR2 SVGAGI (reference sequence). This CDR3 contains 15 residues. V dropped 2 bases and J dropped 2 bases, with 11 bases sitting between them. In nucleotides, the CDR3 is TGTGCCAGCAGTTACGTAGTTTCCGTCACAGATACGCAGTATTTT. Protein: CASSYVVSVTDTQYF.

The chain has TRBV7-9 and TRBJ2-7, with 10 bases lining up with TRBD1. J was trimmed by 4 bases and V by 1 base; bases with no gene match: 10. CDR3 length: 17 amino acids. Germline values: CDR1 SEHNR, CDR2 FQNEAQ (reference sequence). CDR3 nucleotide sequence: TGTGCCAGCAGCTTAGGTCCCCGGCGGGACAGGGGTTACGAGCAGTACTTC. Encoded protein: CASSLGPRRDRGYEQYF.